The present entry profiles one T cell receptor (beta chain) with its context. The sample comes from a study of blood T cell repertoires in COVID-19. V shed 6 bases, J shed 3 bases, and the junction held 5 bases outside the gene matches. Germline V CDR1 and CDR2: SNHLY, FYNNEI. This CDR3 has 13 amino acids. TCRdb's table, derived via immunoSEQ multiplex PCR, lists solely in-frame clones and lacks some. The sample holds over 120,000 clones, approximately 80% seen once. The sequenced sample was peripheral blood. The sequence came from a man aged 70 or older who had recovered from COVID-19. The genes are TRBV2 and TRBJ2-7; 7 positions match TRBD1. CDR3 region: CASRSQGVYEQYF. The CDR3 DNA reads as TGTGCCAGCAGAAGCCAGGGGGTCTACGAGCAGTACTTC.